This T cell receptor (beta chain) appears in the sequencing data of a study of STAT5B mutations in CD4+ large granular lymphocyte leukemia. Study-wide results and limits: TRBV06-family usage was enriched in top patient clones (8/27) versus controls (2/35). Without HLA matching, higher CD4+ than CD8+ T-LGLL clonality could reflect small sample size. 25% of private leukemic clonotypes occurred rarely in other patients' non-leukemic repertoires. Without putative leukemic clones, patient CD4-sorted repertoires remained more clonal than healthy CD4+ repertoires.

TCRdb keeps only in-frame clones here, not all; method: immunoSEQ multiplex PCR. The repertoire holds tens of thousands of clones, roughly 87% seen once, with approximately 3.2% in the top ten. Germline CDR1 MNHEY, CDR2 SVGAGI. V lost 4 bases, J lost 6 bases, and 16 bases lay in between. The CDR3 is made up of 14 amino acids. Comments on this clone: The antigen is undetermined.

Input material: CD4+ T cells from blood buffy coats. The sequence derives from a human donor in good health. The V and J genes are TRBV6-5 and TRBJ2-7, with D hard to call. The CDR3 DNA reads as TGTGCCAGCAGTTCTTACGGGCTCCGCGTCGAGCAGTACTTC. Amino acid sequence: CASSSYGLRVEQYF.